Following are 14 T cell receptor beta chains from one sample sequenced in a study of blood T cells in healthy people across ages. A sample-barcoded 5' primer and a J-beta primer mix were used in a second PCR of roughly 7 to 12 cycles. Via MiXCR, TCRdb re-called the 5' RACE reads, giving one row per CDR3 protein. The sample yields about 630,000 distinct CDR3 sequences, more than 20% seen once. The sequencing input was blood. These TCRs come from a man aged 70 or older in good health.

The rearrangement joins TRBV4-1 to TRBJ2-1, with 14 bases lining up with TRBD2. The V gene's germline CDR1 is MGHRA and CDR2 YSYEKL. V shed 0 bases and J 6 bases; nucleotides not matched to a gene: 4. This CDR3 region has 17 residues. The chain's CDR3 is CASSQDQGLAGVNEQFF. As DNA, the CDR3 is TGCGCCAGCAGCCAAGATCAGGGACTAGCGGGAGTCAATGAGCAGTTCTTC.

The chain employs TRBV5-1 and TRBJ2-5, with 9 positions matching TRBD2. Judging by the DNA end, TRBJ2-1 fits better; the J call may be wrong. This CDR3 region has 16 residues. Germline V gives CDR1 SGHRS, CDR2 YFSETQ. For the CDR3, the DNA is TGCGCCAGCAGCGTAGCAATTAGCGGGAGTGCCAATGAGCAGTTCTTC. Encoded protein: CASSVAISGSANEQFF.

This clonotype was detected ten times or more. V and J are TRBV14 and TRBJ2-5; TRBD1 matches at 8 bases. The CDR3 is 14 residues long. Trimming at V came to 7 bases and at J to 5 bases, leaving 9 bases not matched to a gene. Germline lookup yields CDR1 SGHDN and CDR2 FVKESK. CDR3 amino acids: CASNRQGPYETQYF. The CDR3 region has the DNA TGTGCCAGCAACCGACAGGGGCCATATGAGACCCAGTACTTC. The complete variable domain, with remaining parts taken from reference TRBV14 and TRBJ2-5, reads EAGVTQFPSHSVIEKGQTVTLRCDPISGHDNLYWYRRVMGKEIKFLLHFVKESKQDESGMPNNRFLAERTGGTYSTLKVQPAELEDSGVYFCASNRQGPYETQYFGPGTRLLVL.

The chain has TRBV6-2 or TRBV6-3 and TRBJ1-4; D is possibly TRBD1 (5 bases). From germline, CDR1 is MNHEY and CDR2 SVGEGT. V was pared by 1 base and J by 0 bases, with 6 bases between. There are 15 residues in the CDR3. The CDR3: CASSYLGATNEKLFF. Written as DNA, the CDR3 is TGTGCCAGCAGTTACTTGGGGGCAACTAATGAAAAACTGTTTTTT.

The gene calls are TRBV5-1 and TRBJ1-6, with unresolved D. The CDR3 is made up of 16 amino acids. The germline V and J ends were trimmed by 0 bases and 4 bases, with 11 bases remaining between them. Germline V gene lookup returns CDR1 SGHRS and CDR2 YFSETQ. This CDR3 is CASSLEATRYNSPLHF. Written as DNA, the CDR3 is TGCGCCAGCAGCTTGGAAGCCACCCGTTATAATTCACCCCTCCACTTT.

The V gene is TRBV24-1, the J gene TRBJ2-3; 9 nucleotides align to TRBD1. Trimming removed 7 bases from V and 0 bases from J; junction bases left unmatched: 7. Germline CDR1 is KGHDR and CDR2 is SFDVKD. The CDR3 sequence is 16 residues long. CDR3 nucleotides: TGTGCCACCAGCCCTACCGGGACAGGGAGCACAGATACGCAGTATTTT. This sequence encodes CATSPTGTGSTDTQYF.

This chain links TRBV18 with TRBJ2-1, with 7 positions matching TRBD1. Germline trimming cut 6 bases from V and 4 bases from J; bases unmatched to any gene: 12. Germline-derived CDR1 and CDR2 are KGHSH and LQKENI. The CDR3 has 16 amino acids. CDR3 amino acids: CASSVAAGTVYNEQFF. In DNA, the CDR3 is TGTGCCAGCTCCGTAGCTGCCGGGACAGTTTACAATGAGCAGTTCTTC. The full variable domain, in which reference TRBV18 and TRBJ2-1 provide the parts outside the CDR3, is NAGVMQNPRHLVRRRGQEARLRCSPMKGHSHVYWYRQLPEEGLKFMVYLQKENIIDESGMPKERFSAEFPKEGPSILRIQQVVRGDSAAYFCASSVAAGTVYNEQFFGPGTRLTVL.

There are a few counts of this clonotype. The J gene is TRBJ2-1, the V gene TRBV10-2; 8 nucleotides align to TRBD2. V was clipped by 7 bases and J by 0 bases; unmatched bases: 2. This CDR3 is built from 14 residues. Germline CDR1 is WSHSY and CDR2 is SAAADI. The CDR3 spells CASTGGLSYNEQFF. CDR3 sequence (DNA): TGCGCCAGCACGGGAGGGCTCTCCTACAATGAGCAGTTCTTC.

This chain joins TRBV18 and TRBJ2-5; 9 bases are shared with TRBD2. The CDR3 contains 16 residues. V gave up 3 bases and J gave up 1 base; unmatched junction bases: 6. CDR1 is KGHSH and CDR2 is LQKENI in the germline V gene. CDR3 region: CASSPLAGVLQETQYF. DNA for the CDR3: TGTGCCAGCTCACCCTTAGCGGGAGTCCTCCAAGAGACCCAGTACTTC.

There are a few counts of this clonotype. The J gene is TRBJ2-5, the V gene TRBV20-1, with a possible D match to TRBD1 (6 bases). Germline V gene data show CDR1 as DFQATT and CDR2 as SNEGSKA (reference sequence). The CDR3 is 13 amino acids. V shed 5 bases and J shed 5 bases, with 15 bases lying between them. The CDR3 spells CSAHMDSHETQYF. The CDR3, as DNA: TGCAGTGCTCACATGGACAGCCATGAGACCCAGTACTTC.

This clonotype was found a few times. The CDR3 spells CASPNGDRARYEQYF. DNA of the CDR3: TGTGCCAGCCCGAATGGGGACAGGGCACGATACGAGCAGTACTTC. This chain uses TRBV25-1 with TRBJ2-5; TRBD1 aligns across 9 bases. The DNA end favors TRBJ2-7, so the J call may be wrong. The germline CDR1 and CDR2 sequences are MGHDK and SYGVNS. This CDR3 is 15 amino acids long.

The chain uses TRBV14 and TRBJ2-7, with 8 bases that match TRBD2. The CDR3 contains 15 residues. Per germline, CDR1 SGHDN and CDR2 FVKESK. Trimming at V came to 0 bases and at J to 0 bases, leaving 1 base not matched to a gene. CDR3 amino acids: CASSQELAASYEQYF. The CDR3 coding sequence is TGTGCCAGCAGCCAAGAACTAGCGGCCTCCTACGAGCAGTACTTC. The full variable domain, in which reference TRBV14 and TRBJ2-7 provide the parts outside the CDR3, is EAGVTQFPSHSVIEKGQTVTLRCDPISGHDNLYWYRRVMGKEIKFLLHFVKESKQDESGMPNNRFLAERTGGTYSTLKVQPAELEDSGVYFCASSQELAASYEQYFGPGTRLTVT.

This clonotype was found a few times. The chain uses TRBV15 and TRBJ2-5; 7 bases are a match to TRBD1. This CDR3 is 15 amino acids long. V shed 9 bases and J 2 bases; nucleotides not matched to a gene: 12. Per germline, CDR1 LNHNV and CDR2 YYDKDF (reference sequence). The CDR3 sequence: CATRDREKLQETQYF. Written as DNA, the CDR3 is TGTGCCACTAGGGACAGAGAGAAACTTCAAGAGACCCAGTACTTC.

The V and J genes are TRBV7-2 and TRBJ2-5; possibly TRBD1 for D (6 bases). The CDR3 extends over 17 amino acids. Trimming stripped 1 base from V and 5 bases from J, with 20 bases between. Germline loops: CDR1 SGHTA, CDR2 FQGNSA. CDR3 bases: TGTGCCAGCAGCTTAGTAGGGGCCAGGGGCCCTAGGGAGACCCAGTACTTC. It encodes CASSLVGARGPRETQYF.